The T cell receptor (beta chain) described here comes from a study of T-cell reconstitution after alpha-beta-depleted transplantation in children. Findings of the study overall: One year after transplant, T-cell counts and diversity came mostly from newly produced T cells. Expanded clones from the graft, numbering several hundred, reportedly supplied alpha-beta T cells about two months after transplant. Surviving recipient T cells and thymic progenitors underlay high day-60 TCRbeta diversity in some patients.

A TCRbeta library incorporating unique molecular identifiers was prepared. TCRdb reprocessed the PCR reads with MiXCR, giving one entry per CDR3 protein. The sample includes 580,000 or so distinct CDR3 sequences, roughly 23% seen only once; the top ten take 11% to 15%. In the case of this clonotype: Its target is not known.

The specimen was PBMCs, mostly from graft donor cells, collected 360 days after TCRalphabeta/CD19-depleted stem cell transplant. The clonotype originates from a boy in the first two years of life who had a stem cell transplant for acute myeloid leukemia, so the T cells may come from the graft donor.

The CDR3 DNA reads as TGTGCCAGCACCTCCCTCCGGGAAACCGGGGAGCTGTTTTTT. It codes for CASTSLRETGELFF. The chain combines TRBV7-9 with TRBJ2-2; perhaps TRBD2 as D (5 bases). The CDR3 is made up of 14 amino acids. V dropped 7 bases and J dropped 5 bases, with 14 bases sitting between them. Germline-derived CDR1 and CDR2 are SEHNR and FQNEAQ (reference sequence).